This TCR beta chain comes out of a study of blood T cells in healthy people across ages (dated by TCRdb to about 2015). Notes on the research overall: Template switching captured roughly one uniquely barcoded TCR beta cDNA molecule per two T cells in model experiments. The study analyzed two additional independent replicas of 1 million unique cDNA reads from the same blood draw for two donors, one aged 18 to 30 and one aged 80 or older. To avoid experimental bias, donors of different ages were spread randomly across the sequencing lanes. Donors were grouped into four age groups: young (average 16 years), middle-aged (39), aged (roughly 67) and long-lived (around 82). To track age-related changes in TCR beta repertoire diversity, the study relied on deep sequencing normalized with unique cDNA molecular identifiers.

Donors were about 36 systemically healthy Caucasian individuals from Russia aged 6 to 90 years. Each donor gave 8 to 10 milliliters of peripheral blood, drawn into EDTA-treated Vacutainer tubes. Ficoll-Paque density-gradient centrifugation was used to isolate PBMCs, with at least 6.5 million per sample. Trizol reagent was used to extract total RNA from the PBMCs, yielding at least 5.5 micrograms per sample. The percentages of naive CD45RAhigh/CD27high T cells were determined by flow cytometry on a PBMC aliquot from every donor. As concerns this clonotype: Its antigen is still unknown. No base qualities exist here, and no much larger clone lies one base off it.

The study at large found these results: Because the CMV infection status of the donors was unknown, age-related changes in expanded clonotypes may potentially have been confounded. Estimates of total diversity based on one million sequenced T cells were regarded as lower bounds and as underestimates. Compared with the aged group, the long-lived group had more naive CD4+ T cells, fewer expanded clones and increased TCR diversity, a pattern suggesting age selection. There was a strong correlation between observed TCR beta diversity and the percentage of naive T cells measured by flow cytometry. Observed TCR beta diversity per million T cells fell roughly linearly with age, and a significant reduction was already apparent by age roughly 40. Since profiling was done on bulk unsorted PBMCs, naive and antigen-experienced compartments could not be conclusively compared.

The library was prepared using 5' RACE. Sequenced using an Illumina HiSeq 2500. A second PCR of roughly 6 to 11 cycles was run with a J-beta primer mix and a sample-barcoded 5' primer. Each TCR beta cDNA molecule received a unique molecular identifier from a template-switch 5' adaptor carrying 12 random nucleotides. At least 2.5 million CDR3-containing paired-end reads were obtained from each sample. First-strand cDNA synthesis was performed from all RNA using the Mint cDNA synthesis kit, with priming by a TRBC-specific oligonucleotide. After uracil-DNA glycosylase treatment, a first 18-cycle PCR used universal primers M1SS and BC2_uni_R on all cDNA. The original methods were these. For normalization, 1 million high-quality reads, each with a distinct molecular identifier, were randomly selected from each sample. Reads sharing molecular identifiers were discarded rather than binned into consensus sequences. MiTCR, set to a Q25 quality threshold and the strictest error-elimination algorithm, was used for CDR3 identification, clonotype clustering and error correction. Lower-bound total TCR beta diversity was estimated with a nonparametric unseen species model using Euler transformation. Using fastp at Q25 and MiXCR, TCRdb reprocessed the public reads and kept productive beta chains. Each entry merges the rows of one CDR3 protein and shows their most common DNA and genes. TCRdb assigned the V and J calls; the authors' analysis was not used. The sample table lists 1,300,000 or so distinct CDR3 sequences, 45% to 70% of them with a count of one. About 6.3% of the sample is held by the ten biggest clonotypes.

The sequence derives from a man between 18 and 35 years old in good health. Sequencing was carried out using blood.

The sequenced DNA is TGTGCCAGCAGTGAGGACATTCTCCATGAGCAGTACTTC. Its protein is CASSEDILHEQYF. The chain uses TRBV25-1 and TRBJ2-5, and the D gene may be TRBD1, 5 bases matching. V loses 3 bases of germline sequence and J loses 11 bases, and the interval between the two ends is 16 bases. The germline V gene yields MGHDK for CDR1 and SYGVNS for CDR2. The CDR3 starts with the cysteine, ends with the phenylalanine, and has 13 residues. Left in the record is the CDR3 DNA by itself, 39 bases read in frame from the first base.